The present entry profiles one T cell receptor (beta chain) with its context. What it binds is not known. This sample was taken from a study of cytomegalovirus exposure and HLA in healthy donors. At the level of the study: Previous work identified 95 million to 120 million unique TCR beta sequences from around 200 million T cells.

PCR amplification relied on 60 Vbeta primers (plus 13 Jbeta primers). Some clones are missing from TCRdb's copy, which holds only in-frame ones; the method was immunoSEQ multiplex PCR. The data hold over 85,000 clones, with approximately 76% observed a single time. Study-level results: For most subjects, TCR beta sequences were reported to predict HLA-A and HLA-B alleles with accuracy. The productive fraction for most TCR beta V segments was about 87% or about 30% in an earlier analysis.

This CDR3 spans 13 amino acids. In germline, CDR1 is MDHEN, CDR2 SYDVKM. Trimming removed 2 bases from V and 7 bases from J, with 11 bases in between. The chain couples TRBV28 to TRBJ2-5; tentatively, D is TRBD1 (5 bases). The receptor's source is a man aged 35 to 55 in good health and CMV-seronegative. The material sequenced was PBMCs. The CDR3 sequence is CASSLAGKTTQYF. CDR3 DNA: TGTGCCAGCAGTTTAGCAGGGAAAACGACCCAGTACTTC. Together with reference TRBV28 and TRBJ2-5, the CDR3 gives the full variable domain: DVKVTQSSRYLVKRTGEKVFLECVQDMDHENMFWYRQDPGLGLRLIYFSYDVKMKEKGDIPEGYSVSREKKERFSLILESASTNQTSMYLCASSLAGKTTQYFGPGTRLLVL.